The clone carrying this T cell receptor beta chain was observed once. Its target is unknown. Analyses pooled second doses at about 4 or about 12 weeks. This sample was taken from a study of T cell responses to AZD1222 COVID-19 vaccine. Findings and caveats of the study: An increase in Spike-specific TCR breadth and depth was observed after two AZD1222 doses. None of the repertoires were sampled until the peak T cell response had passed. The donor group comprised mostly white British people and more females; the analysis possibly underestimated clonal diversity.

V was pared by 1 base and J by 10 bases, with 11 bases between. The CDR3 is 14 amino acids. Germline values: CDR1 MGHRA, CDR2 YSYEKL. Sequencing used immunoSEQ multiplex PCR; TCRdb keeps in-frame clones, though not all of them. The data show under 130,000 clones, about 88% seen once. V gene TRBV4-1 combines with J gene TRBJ1-6; a weak D match, TRBD1 (5 bases). This receptor was obtained from an adult who received the AZD1222 COVID-19 vaccine. This sample comprised peripheral blood, obtained 28 days after the second AZD1222 dose. CDR3 in DNA: TGCGCCAGCAGCCAAGGAGGGGTTGGATCACCCCTCCACTTT. Its translation: CASSQGGVGSPLHF.